Sequencing of this T cell receptor beta chain was carried out in a study of Ad26.COV2.S vaccination and SARS-CoV-2 variants. Documented treatment: around 19 received Ad26.COV2.S at low or high dose, single or two shots; about five received placebo; per-sample allocation not given. Each sample was drawn 63 days after the first injection (of vaccine or placebo). For this clone: Its antigen is undetermined.

Study outcomes and limitations: Post-vaccination breadth of spike-specific CD8+ and CD4+ T cell responses was reportedly substantial. Breadth and depth estimates from TCRs may understate total T cell responses.

This CDR3 contains 13 residues. V was pared by 4 bases and J by 10 bases, with 14 bases between. Measured with immunoSEQ multiplex PCR; TCRdb has only the in-frame clones, and not every one. Here the sample spans roughly 680,000 clones, around 92% being singletons. The TCR originated in a person aged 18-60 years who received the Ad26.COV2.S COVID-19 vaccine or a placebo. V is TRBV12-3 or TRBV12-4 and J is TRBJ2-1; D unresolved. Sample: peripheral blood, taken in a trial of Ad26.COV2.S vaccine versus placebo. CDR3 region: CASSSTPGREQFF. The CDR3 DNA is TGTGCCAGCAGTTCGACGCCGGGCCGGGAGCAGTTCTTC.